This TCR beta chain was captured in a study of T cells in Graves' hyperthyroidism and ophthalmopathy. Amplification targeted TCR beta CDR3 regions from RNA transcripts. An initial round of RT-PCR targeting the TCR CDR3 relied on the HTBI primer set. TCRdb called the multiplex PCR reads again in MiXCR, with one record for every CDR3 protein. This table has 550,000 to 650,000 distinct CDR3 sequences, roughly 15% appearing once. J was trimmed by 2 bases and V by 5 bases; bases with no gene match: 13. Germline CDR1 reads SEHNR; CDR2 reads FQNEAQ (reference sequence). The CDR3 has 17 residues. Source material: blood. The TCR originated in a woman between 35 and 50 years old with Graves' hyperthyroidism. The V gene is TRBV7-9, the J gene TRBJ2-7, with 9 bases that match TRBD2. The CDR3 reads CASSPPSAGGPPYEQYF. The CDR3 bases are TGTGCCAGCAGCCCCCCGTCGGCGGGAGGGCCACCCTACGAGCAGTACTTC.